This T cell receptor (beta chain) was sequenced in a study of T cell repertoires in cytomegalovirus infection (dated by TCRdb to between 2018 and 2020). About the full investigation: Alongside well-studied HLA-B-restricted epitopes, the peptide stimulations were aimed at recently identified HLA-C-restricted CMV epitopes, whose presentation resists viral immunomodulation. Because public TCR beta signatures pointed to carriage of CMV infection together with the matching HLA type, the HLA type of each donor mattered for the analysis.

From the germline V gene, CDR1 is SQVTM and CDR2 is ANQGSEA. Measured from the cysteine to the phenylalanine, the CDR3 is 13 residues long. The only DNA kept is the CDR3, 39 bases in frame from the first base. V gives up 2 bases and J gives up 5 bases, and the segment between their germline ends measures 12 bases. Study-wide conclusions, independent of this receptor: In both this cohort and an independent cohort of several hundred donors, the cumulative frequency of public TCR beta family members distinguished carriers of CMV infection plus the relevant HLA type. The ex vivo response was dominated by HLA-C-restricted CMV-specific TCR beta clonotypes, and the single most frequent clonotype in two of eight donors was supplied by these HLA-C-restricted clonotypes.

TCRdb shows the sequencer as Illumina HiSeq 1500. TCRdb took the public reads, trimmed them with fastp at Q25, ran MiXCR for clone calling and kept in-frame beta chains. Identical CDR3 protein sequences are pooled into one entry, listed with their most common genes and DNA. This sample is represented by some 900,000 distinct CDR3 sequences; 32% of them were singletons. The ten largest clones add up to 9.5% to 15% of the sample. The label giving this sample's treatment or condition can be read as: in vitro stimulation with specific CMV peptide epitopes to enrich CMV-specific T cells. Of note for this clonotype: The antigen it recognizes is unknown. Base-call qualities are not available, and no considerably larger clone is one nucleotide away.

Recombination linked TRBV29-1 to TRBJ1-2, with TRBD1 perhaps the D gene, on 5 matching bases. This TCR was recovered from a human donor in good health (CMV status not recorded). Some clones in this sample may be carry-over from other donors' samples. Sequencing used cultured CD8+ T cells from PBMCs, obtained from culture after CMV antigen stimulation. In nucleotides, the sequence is TGCAGCGTTGAAAGCGGGGCGCGGTATGGCTACACCTTC. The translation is CSVESGARYGYTF.